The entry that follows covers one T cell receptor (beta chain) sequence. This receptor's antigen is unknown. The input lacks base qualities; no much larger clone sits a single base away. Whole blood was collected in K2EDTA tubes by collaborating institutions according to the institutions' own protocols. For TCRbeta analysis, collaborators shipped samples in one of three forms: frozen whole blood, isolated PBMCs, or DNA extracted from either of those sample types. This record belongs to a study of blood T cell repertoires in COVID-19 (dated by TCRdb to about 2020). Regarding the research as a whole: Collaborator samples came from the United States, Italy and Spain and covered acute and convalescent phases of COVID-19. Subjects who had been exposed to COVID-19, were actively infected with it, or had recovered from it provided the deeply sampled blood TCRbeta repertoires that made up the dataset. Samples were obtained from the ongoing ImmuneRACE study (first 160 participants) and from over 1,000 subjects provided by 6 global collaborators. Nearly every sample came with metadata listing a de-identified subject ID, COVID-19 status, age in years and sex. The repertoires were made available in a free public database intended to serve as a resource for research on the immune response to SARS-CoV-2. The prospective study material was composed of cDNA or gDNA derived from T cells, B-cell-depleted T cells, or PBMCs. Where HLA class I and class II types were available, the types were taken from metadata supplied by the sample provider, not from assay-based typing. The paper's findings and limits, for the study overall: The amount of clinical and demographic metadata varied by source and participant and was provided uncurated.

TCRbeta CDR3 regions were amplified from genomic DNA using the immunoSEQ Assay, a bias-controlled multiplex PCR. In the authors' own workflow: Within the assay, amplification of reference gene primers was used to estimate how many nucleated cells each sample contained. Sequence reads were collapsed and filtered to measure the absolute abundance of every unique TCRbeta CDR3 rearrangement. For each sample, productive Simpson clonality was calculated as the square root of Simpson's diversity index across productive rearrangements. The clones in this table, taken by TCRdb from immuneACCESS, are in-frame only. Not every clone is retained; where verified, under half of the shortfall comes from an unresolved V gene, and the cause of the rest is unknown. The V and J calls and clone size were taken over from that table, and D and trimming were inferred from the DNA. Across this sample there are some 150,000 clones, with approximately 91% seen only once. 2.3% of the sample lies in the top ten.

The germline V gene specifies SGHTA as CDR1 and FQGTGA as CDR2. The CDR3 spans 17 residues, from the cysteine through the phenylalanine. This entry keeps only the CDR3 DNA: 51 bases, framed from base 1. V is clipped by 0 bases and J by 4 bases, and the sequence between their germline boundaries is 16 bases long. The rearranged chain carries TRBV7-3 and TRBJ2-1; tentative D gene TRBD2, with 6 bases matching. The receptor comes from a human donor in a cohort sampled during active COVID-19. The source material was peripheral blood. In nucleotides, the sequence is TGTGCCAGCAGCTTAACGGGTAGCGGAGCACTTTACAATGAGCAGTTCTTC. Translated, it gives CASSLTGSGALYNEQFF.